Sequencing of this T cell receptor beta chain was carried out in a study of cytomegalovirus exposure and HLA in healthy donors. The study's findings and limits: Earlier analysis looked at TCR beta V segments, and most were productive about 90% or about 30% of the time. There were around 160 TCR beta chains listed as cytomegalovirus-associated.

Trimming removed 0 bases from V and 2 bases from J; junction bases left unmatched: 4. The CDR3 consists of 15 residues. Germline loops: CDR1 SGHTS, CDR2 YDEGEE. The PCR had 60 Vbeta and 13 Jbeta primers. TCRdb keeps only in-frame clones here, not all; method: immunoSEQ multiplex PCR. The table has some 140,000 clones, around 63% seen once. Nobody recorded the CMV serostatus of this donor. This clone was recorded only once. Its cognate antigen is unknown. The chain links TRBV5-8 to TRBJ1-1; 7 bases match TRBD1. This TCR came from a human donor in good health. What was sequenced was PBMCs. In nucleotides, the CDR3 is TGTGCCAGCAGCTTGGACAGGGGCGGTAACACTGAAGCTTTCTTT. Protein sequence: CASSLDRGGNTEAFF.